A single TCR beta chain is shown here with its context. Its antigen is not identified. Indicated treatment: oral pan-JAK inhibitor, 5-10 mg twice daily. The entry originates in a study of CD8+ T cells in alopecia areata. Study outcomes and limitations: Elevated clonality characterized lesional scalp relative to normal scalp, particularly in alopecia totalis/universalis. Scalp clonality and expanded CD8+ clones among the top 100 fell significantly with tofacitinib.

Following RNA extraction, reverse transcription yielded cDNA that acted as the sequencing template. TCRdb keeps only in-frame clones here, not all; method: immunoSEQ multiplex PCR. This table holds 110,000 to 150,000 clones, about 86% found once. Trimming shortened V by 3 bases and J by 0 bases, and 14 bases separated the two germline ends. Looked up from germline, CDR1 is MGHRA and CDR2 is YSYEKL. The CDR3 runs 17 residues. Sequenced here: CD8+ T cells sorted from blood, sampled at week 4, from a patient treated with tofacitinib. The rearrangement uses TRBV4-1 and TRBJ2-2; D is possibly TRBD2 (6 bases). This receptor was taken from a human donor with alopecia areata. DNA of the CDR3: TGCGCCAGCAGCCATCATTTAGCGGAGACGAACACCGGGGAGCTGTTTTTT. The encoded protein is CASSHHLAETNTGELFF.